This T cell receptor (beta chain) was captured by sequencing in a study of blood T cell repertoires in COVID-19. Study background: The origin of the acute and convalescent COVID-19 samples was the United States, Italy and Spain. Sources were T cells, B-cell-depleted T cells, or PBMCs; the material itself was cDNA or gDNA.

The table came from immunoSEQ multiplex PCR; TCRdb's copy has only in-frame clones and leaves some out. Of about 250,000 clones in the sample, around nine tenths were seen once. V was clipped by 5 bases and J by 7 bases; unmatched bases: 14. Germline V gene data show CDR1 as SGHVS and CDR2 as FNYEAQ. The length of the CDR3 is 17 residues. The receptor was derived from a woman under 30 who had recovered from COVID-19. Source material: PBMCs or T cells enriched from blood (not recorded which). The V call is TRBV7-6, the J call TRBJ1-6; TRBD1 matches 7 bases. The CDR3 region has the DNA TGTGCCAGCAGCCGCTTAGTTCCCGGGACAGTCAATTCACCCCTCCACTTT. This codes for CASSRLVPGTVNSPLHF.